A single sample is the source of the 11 T cell receptor beta chains below, sequenced in a study of T cells after yellow fever vaccination. TCRdb re-derived calls from the 5' RACE reads in MiXCR, one entry per CDR3 protein. The sample contains a few hundred thousand distinct CDR3 sequences, approximately 16% of which appear only once. The specimen was PBMCs, collected around 5 days after the first yellow fever vaccination. These receptors originate from a man younger than 30 who received the YFV17D yellow fever vaccine.

This clonotype occurred a few times. V usage is TRBV28 and J usage is TRBJ2-5; D might be TRBD1 (5 bases). Trimming pared 2 bases from V and 5 bases from J, leaving 15 bases between. There are 15 residues in the CDR3. Germline V gene data show CDR1 as MDHEN and CDR2 as SYDVKM. The CDR3 here is CASSLNRQVQETQYF. The CDR3 region has the DNA TGTGCCAGCAGTTTAAACAGGCAGGTACAGGAGACCCAGTACTTC.

The rearrangement uses TRBV7-2 and TRBJ1-5; tentative D call: TRBD1 (6 bases). V lost 1 base and J 4 bases, leaving 14 bases between the germline ends. Germline V lookup: CDR1 SGHTA, CDR2 FQGNSA. CDR3 length equals 16 residues. The CDR3 protein is CASSLGGRGMNQPQHF. CDR3 in DNA: TGTGCCAGCAGCTTAGGGGGCAGGGGCATGAATCAGCCCCAGCATTTT.

The chain joins TRBV6-5 to TRBJ1-4; D possibly corresponds to TRBD1 (5 bases). The CDR3 covers 15 residues. The V and J ends lost 0 bases and 8 bases respectively, with 13 bases between them. The germline gives CDR1 MNHEY, CDR2 SVGAGI. As DNA, the CDR3 is TGTGCCAGCAGTTACTCGACTCCGGGGACGGAAAAACTGTTTTTT. Protein: CASSYSTPGTEKLFF.

This clonotype was seen a handful of times. The chain employs TRBV5-1 and TRBJ1-1; weak D call: TRBD1 (6 bases). The CDR3 length is 14 residues. Looked up from germline, CDR1 is SGHRS and CDR2 is YFSETQ. Trimming shortened V by 5 bases and J by 3 bases, and 14 bases separated the two germline ends. CDR3: CASSWTAWDTEAFF. The CDR3 region has the DNA TGCGCCAGCAGTTGGACAGCTTGGGACACTGAAGCTTTCTTT.

The chain couples TRBV4-1 to TRBJ2-7, with TRBD1 matching 7 bases. Germline CDR1 and CDR2: MGHRA and YSYEKL. V trimming: 4 bases; J trimming: 5 bases; junction bases outside the gene matches: 11. This CDR3 comprises 15 residues. The CDR3 coding sequence is TGCGCCAGCAGCCTTACCTTCAGGGGGTTCCACGAGCAGTACGTC. Protein: CASSLTFRGFHEQYV.

There are a few counts of this clonotype. Mismatch with germline at one junction end may stem from a read error. The gene calls are TRBV27 and TRBJ1-6; 9 positions agree with TRBD1. There are 18 residues in the CDR3. CDR1 and CDR2 (germline): MNHEY, SMNVEV (reference sequence). In DNA form, the CDR3 reads TGTGCCAGCAGTCTATCCCCGGGACAGGGACTCTATAATTCACCCCTCCACTTT. Translated, it gives CASSLSPGQGLYNSPLHF.

The V gene is TRBV7-9, the J gene TRBJ1-2; D uncertain. Trimming removed 5 bases at V and 6 bases at J, with 13 bases between. Germline assignment: CDR1 SEHNR and CDR2 FQNEAQ (reference sequence). CDR3 length equals 13 residues. For the CDR3, the DNA is TGTGCCAGCAGCAGGGTTTTAAGGAATGGCTACACCTTC. It translates to CASSRVLRNGYTF.

This clonotype was seen a few times. The chain combines TRBV12-5 with TRBJ2-7; tentatively, D is TRBD1 or TRBD2 (5 bases each). CDR1 and CDR2 (germline): LGHNT, FRNRAP. The CDR3 runs to 16 residues. With 0 bases removed from V and 5 bases from J, the gap between germline ends came to 17 bases. Here the CDR3 reads CASGLVLGGKKDEQYF. The CDR3 DNA reads TGTGCTAGTGGTTTGGTACTTGGGGGAAAAAAGGACGAGCAGTACTTC.

This sequence joins TRBV11-2 and TRBJ1-1, with D unclear. CDR3 size: 15 residues. The V and J ends lost 5 bases and 0 bases respectively, with 13 bases between them. Germline V gives CDR1 SGHAT, CDR2 FQNNGV. CDR3 in DNA: TGTGCCAGCAGCCCCCCCCCCCTTTTGAACACTGAAGCTTTCTTT. Its translation is CASSPPPLLNTEAFF.

This chain links TRBV18 with TRBJ2-1; weak D call: TRBD1 (6 bases). Germline V gene sequence: CDR1 KGHSH, CDR2 LQKENI. The V gene lost 6 bases and the J gene lost 4 bases, with 19 bases spanning the gap. CDR3 length: 16 residues. CDR3 protein: CASSHNTGSLYNEQFF. The CDR3 DNA reads TGTGCCAGCTCTCATAATACAGGGTCCCTTTACAATGAGCAGTTCTTC. The full variable domain, with the rest looked up from reference TRBV18 and TRBJ2-1, is NAGVMQNPRHLVRRRGQEARLRCSPMKGHSHVYWYRQLPEEGLKFMVYLQKENIIDESGMPKERFSAEFPKEGPSILRIQQVVRGDSAAYFCASSHNTGSLYNEQFFGPGTRLTVL.

A few counts support this clonotype. This chain uses TRBV4-3 with TRBJ1-1; D gene ambiguous. The CDR3 runs to 15 residues. Trimming cost V 0 bases and J 5 bases, with 13 bases left between them. Per germline, CDR1 LGHNA and CDR2 YSLEER. CDR3 in amino acids: CASSQDRFEVTEAFF. The CDR3 coding sequence is TGCGCCAGCAGCCAAGATCGGTTTGAGGTAACTGAAGCTTTCTTT.